The clone carrying this T cell receptor beta chain has more than one count but fewer than ten. As yet, its antigen is unknown. The data originate from a study of beta chain features in type 1 diabetes. Study-level findings and limits: TCRB CDR3 length was moderately but significantly reduced in all four CD4+ subsets of Type 1 diabetes patients.

Sequenced material consisted of expressed TCRB transcripts (all of the isolated RNA was reverse transcribed). TCRdb's table, derived via immunoSEQ multiplex PCR, lists solely in-frame clones and lacks some. The data show some 350,000 clones, roughly 9.8% seen once. V lost 7 bases to trimming and J lost 3 bases, with 7 bases between them. Germline CDR1 reads SEHNR; CDR2 reads FQNEAQ (reference sequence). This CDR3 spans 12 amino acids. What was sequenced was central memory CD4+ T cells from blood. The chain couples TRBV7-9 to TRBJ1-3; D not certain. The TCR sequence derives from a man aged 25 to 40 with type 1 diabetes. CDR3 amino acids: CASNTGGNTIYF. The CDR3 DNA is TGTGCCAGCAATACCGGTGGAAACACCATATATTTT.